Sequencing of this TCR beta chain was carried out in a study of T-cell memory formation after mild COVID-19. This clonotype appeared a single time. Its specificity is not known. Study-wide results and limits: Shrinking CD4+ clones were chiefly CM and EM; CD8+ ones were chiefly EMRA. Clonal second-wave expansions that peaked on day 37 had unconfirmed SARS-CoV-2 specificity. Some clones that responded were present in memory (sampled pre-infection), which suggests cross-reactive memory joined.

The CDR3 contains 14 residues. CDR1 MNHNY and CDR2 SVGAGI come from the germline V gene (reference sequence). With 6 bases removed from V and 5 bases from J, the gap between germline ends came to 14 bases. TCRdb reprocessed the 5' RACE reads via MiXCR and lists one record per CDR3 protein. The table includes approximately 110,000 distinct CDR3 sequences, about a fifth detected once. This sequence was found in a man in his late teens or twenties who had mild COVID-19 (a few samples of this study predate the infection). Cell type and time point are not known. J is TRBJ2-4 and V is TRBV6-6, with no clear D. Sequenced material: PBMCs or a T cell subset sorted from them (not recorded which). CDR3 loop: CASRQVDPENIQYF. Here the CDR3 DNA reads TGTGCCAGCAGGCAAGTGGACCCAGAAAACATTCAGTACTTC.